This T cell receptor (beta chain) emerged from a study of T cell changes during pregnancy in multiple sclerosis. Profiled with immunoSEQ multiplex PCR; TCRdb holds only in-frame clones, not every one. The profile shows under 60,000 clones, around 93% of them singletons. CDR1 and CDR2 (germline): MNHNS, SASEGT. V was pared by 10 bases and J by 4 bases, with 8 bases of the junction left unmatched. The CDR3 is 14 residues long. This material consisted of CD4+ T cells from peripheral blood mononuclear cells, taken after pregnancy. The chain recombines TRBV6-1 with TRBJ1-4; 8 bases align to TRBD1. The source is a female donor with multiple sclerosis, enrolled in a pregnancy study. The CDR3 DNA sequence: TGTGCCACCATCCGAGACAGGGGTAATGAAAAACTGTTTTTT. Protein: CATIRDRGNEKLFF.